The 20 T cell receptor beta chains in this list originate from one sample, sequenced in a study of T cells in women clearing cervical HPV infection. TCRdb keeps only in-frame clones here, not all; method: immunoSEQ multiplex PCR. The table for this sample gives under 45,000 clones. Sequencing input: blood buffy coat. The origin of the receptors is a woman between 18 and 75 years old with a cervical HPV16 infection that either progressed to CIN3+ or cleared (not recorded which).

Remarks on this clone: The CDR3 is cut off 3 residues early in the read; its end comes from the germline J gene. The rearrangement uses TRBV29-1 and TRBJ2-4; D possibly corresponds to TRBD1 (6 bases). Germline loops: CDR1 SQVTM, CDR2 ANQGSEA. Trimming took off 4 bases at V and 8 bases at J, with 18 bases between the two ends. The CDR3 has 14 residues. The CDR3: CSVALRDTWDIQYF. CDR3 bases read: TGCAGCGTTGCCCTGAGGGACACTTGGGACATT. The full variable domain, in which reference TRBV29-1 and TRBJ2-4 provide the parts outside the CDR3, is SAVISQKPSRDICQRGTSLTIQCQVDSQVTMMFWYRQQPGQSLTLIATANQGSEATYESGFVIDKFPISRPNLTFSTLTVSNMSPEDSSIYLCSVALRDTWDIQYFGAGTRLSVL.

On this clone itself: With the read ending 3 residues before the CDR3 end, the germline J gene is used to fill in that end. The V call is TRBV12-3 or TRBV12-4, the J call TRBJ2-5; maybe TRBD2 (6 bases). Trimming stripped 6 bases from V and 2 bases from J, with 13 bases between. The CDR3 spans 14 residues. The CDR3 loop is CASRDGGEQETQYF. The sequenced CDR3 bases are TGTGCCAGCAGGGATGGCGGGGAGCAAGAGACC.

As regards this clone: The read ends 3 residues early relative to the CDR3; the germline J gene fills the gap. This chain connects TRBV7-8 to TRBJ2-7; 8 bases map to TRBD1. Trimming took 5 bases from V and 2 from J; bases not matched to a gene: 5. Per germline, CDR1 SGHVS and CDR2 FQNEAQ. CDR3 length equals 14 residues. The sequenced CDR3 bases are TGTGCCAGCAGCACTCGACAGGGGACCTACGAG. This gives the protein CASSTRQGTYE. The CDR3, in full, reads CASSTRQGTYEQYF.

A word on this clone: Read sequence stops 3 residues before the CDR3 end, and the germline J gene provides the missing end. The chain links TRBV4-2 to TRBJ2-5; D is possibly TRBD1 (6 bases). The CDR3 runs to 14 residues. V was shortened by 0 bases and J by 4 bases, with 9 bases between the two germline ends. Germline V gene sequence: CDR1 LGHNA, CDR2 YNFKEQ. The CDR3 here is CASSQDLGGETQYF. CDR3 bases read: TGTGCCAGCAGCCAAGATTTAGGGGGAGAGACC.

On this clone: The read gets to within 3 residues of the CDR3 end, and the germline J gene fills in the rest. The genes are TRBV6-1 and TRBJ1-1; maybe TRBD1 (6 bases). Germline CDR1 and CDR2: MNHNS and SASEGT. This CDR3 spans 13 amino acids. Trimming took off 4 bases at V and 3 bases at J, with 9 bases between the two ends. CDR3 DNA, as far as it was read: TGTGCCAGCAGTGGACAGGCATACACTGAA. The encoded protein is CASSGQAYTE. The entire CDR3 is CASSGQAYTEAFF.

CDR3: CASSMTVTYEQYF. The CDR3 DNA, read in part, is TGCGCCAGCAGCATGACAGTAACCTACGAG. This chain links TRBV5-1 with TRBJ2-7, with a tentative D call TRBD1 (5 bases). The read ends 3 residues early relative to the CDR3; the germline J gene fills the gap. Trimming stripped 4 bases from V and 2 bases from J, with 10 bases between. CDR3 length: 13 amino acids. CDR1 is SGHRS, CDR2 YFSETQ, per germline.

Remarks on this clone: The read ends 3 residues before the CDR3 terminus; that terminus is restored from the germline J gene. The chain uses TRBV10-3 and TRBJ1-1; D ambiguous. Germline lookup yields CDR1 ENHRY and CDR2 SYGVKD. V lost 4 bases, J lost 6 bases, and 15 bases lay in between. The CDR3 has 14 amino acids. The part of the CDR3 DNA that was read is TGTGCCATCAGTGTTGGCACACCTGTTTCTGAA. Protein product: CAISVGTPVSE. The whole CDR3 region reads CAISVGTPVSEAFF.

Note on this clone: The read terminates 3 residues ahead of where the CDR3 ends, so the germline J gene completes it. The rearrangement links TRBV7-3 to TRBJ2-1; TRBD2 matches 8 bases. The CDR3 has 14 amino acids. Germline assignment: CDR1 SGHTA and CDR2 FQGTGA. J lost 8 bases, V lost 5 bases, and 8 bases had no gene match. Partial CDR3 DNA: TGTGCCAGCAGCCTTCACCCGGGACTAGATGAG. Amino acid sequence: CASSLHPGLDE. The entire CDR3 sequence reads CASSLHPGLDEQFF.

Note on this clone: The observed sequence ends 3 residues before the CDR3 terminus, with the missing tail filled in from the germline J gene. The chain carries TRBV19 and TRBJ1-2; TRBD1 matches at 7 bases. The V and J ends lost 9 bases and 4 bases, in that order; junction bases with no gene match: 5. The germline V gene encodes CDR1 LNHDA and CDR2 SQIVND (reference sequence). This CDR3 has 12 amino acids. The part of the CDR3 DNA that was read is TGTGCCAGCGCGGACAGGACCTATGGC. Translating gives CASADRTYG. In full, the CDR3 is CASADRTYGYTF.

The covered CDR3 bases are TGCGCCAGCAGCCCAGAGTCGGAAAAA. It is translated as CASSPESEK. Given in full, the CDR3 is CASSPESEKLFF. The chain carries TRBV5-1 and TRBJ1-4; no reliable D call. The observed sequence ends 3 residues before the CDR3 terminus, with the missing tail filled in from the germline J gene. V lost 4 bases to trimming and J lost 8 bases, with 9 bases between them. The CDR3 length is 12 residues. The V gene's germline CDR1 is SGHRS and CDR2 YFSETQ.

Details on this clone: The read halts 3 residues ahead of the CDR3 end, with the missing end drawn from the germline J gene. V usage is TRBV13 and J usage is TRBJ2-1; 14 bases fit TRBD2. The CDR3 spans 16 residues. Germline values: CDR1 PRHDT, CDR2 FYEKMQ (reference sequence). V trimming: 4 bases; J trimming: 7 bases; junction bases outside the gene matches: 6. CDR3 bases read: TGTGCCAGCAGCTCCCCGGGACTAGCGGGGGAAAATGAG. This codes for CASSSPGLAGENE. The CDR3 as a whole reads CASSSPGLAGENEQFF.

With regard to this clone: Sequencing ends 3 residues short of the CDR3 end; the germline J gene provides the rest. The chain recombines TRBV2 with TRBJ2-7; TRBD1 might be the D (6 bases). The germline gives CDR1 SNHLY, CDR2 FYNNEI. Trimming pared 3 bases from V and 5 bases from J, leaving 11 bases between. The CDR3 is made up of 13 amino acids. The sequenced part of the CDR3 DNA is TGTGCCAGCAGTGATACAGGGTTCAACGAG. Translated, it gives CASSDTGFNE. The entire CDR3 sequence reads CASSDTGFNEQYF.

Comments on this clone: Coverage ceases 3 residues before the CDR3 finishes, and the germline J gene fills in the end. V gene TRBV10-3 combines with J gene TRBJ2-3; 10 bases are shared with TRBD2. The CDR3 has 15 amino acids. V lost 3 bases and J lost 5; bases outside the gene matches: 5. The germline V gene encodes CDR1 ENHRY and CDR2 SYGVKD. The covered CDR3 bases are TGTGCCATCAGTGAAACTAGCGGGGCGAAAGATACG. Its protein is CAISETSGAKDT. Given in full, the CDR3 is CAISETSGAKDTQYF.

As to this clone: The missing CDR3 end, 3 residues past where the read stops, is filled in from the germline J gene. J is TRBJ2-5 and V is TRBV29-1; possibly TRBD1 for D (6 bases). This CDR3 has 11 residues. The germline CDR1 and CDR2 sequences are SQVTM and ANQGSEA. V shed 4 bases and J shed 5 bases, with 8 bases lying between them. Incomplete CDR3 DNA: TGCAGCGTTGGGACAGTGGAGACC. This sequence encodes CSVGTVET. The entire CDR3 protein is CSVGTVETQYF.

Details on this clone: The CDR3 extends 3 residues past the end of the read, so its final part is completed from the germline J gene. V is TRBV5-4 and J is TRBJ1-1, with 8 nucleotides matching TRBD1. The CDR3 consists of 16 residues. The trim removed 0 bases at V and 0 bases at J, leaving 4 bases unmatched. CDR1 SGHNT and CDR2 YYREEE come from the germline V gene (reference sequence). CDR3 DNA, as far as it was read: TGTGCCAGCAGCTTGGGGGCAGGGGGCCTGAACACTGAA. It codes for CASSLGAGGLNTE. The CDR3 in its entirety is CASSLGAGGLNTEAFF.

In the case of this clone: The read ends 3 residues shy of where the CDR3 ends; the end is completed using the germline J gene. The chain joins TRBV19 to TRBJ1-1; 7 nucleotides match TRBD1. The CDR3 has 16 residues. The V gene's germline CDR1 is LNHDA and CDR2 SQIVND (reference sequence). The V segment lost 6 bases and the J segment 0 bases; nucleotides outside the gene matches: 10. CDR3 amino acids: CASRRTGSGLNTEAFF. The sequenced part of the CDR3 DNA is TGTGCCAGTAGAAGGACAGGATCGGGCCTGAACACTGAA.

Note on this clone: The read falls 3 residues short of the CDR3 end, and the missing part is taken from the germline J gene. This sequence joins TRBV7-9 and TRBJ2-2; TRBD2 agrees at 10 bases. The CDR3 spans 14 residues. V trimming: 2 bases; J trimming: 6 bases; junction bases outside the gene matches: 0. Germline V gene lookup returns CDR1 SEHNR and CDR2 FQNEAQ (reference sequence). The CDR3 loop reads CASSLSGGAGELFF. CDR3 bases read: TGTGCCAGCAGCTTAAGCGGGGGGGCCGGGGAG.

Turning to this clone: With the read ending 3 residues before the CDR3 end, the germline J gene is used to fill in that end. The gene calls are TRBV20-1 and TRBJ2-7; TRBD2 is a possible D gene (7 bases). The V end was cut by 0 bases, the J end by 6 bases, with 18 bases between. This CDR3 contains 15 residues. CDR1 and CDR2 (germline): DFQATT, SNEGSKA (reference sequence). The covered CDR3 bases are TGCAGTGCTAGAGATCCGGGGGGCTCCCAGGCCGAG. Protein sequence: CSARDPGGSQAE. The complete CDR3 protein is CSARDPGGSQAEQYF.

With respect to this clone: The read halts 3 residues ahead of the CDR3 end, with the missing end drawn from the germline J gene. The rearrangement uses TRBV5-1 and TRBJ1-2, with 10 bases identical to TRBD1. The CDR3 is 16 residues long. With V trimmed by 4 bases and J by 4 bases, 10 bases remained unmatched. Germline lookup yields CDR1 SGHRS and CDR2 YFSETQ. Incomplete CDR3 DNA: TGCGCCAGCAGCAGGACAGGGGGGGCCGCTCTCTATGGC. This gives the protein CASSRTGGAALYG. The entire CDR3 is CASSRTGGAALYGYTF.

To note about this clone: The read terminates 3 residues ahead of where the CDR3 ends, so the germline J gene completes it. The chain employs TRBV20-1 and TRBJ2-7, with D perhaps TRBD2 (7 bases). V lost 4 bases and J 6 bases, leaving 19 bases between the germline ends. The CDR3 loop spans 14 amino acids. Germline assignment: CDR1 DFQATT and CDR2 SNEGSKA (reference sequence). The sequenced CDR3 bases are TGCAGTGCTAAGGGGGGGCTGGGGCCCGGCGAG. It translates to CSAKGGLGPGE. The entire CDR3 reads CSAKGGLGPGEQYF.